One and the same sample provided the 23 T cell receptor beta chains below, sequenced in a study of T cells in Graves' hyperthyroidism and ophthalmopathy. Amplification of TCR beta CDR3 regions was performed using RNA transcripts as template. During a first-round RT-PCR of the TCR CDR3, the HTBI primer set was used. Each CDR3 protein gets one entry after TCRdb re-called the multiplex PCR reads with MiXCR. The sample lists about 560,000 distinct CDR3 sequences; 16% were seen once. The sequenced sample was blood. The receptors here all came from a woman aged 18-29 years with Graves' hyperthyroidism.

This clonotype occurred a few times. The gene calls are TRBV6-1 and TRBJ2-7, with D uncertain. The germline V and J ends were trimmed by 5 bases and 6 bases, with 5 bases remaining between them. The V gene's germline CDR1 is MNHNS and CDR2 SASEGT. The CDR3 is made up of 10 amino acids. The CDR3 spells CASSFPEQYF. CDR3 DNA: TGTGCCAGCAGTTTCCCCGAGCAGTACTTC.

This clonotype was seen many times. The J gene is TRBJ1-1, the V gene TRBV27, with D possibly being TRBD1 (5 bases). Trimming cost V 5 bases and J 5 bases, with 12 bases left between them. The CDR3 has 13 amino acids. Per germline, CDR1 MNHEY and CDR2 SMNVEV (reference sequence). CDR3 coding DNA: TGTGCCAGCAGTGGGGGACGTATGACTGAAGCTTTCTTT. Amino acids: CASSGGRMTEAFF.

J is TRBJ1-5 and V is TRBV19; 8 nucleotides agree with TRBD1. J was trimmed by 0 bases and V by 6 bases; bases with no gene match: 10. The germline V gene encodes CDR1 LNHDA and CDR2 SQIVND (reference sequence). The CDR3 covers 17 residues. The CDR3 region has the DNA TGTGCCAGTAGAAAGGGACAGGAACTTTATAGCAATCAGCCCCAGCATTTT. As protein: CASRKGQELYSNQPQHF.

The chain links TRBV29-1 to TRBJ2-5; unclear D gene. The CDR3 has 13 residues. Looked up from germline, CDR1 is SQVTM and CDR2 is ANQGSEA. With 3 bases removed from V and 1 base from J, the gap between germline ends came to 9 bases. Here the CDR3 reads CSVDIQAQETQYF. The DNA for the CDR3 is TGCAGCGTTGATATCCAGGCCCAAGAGACCCAGTACTTC.

In its sample, this clonotype was seen many times. The gene calls are TRBV7-9 and TRBJ1-1; D may be TRBD1 (5 bases). Trimming took 6 bases from V and 4 from J, leaving 15 bases between them. The CDR3 consists of 14 residues. CDR1 is SEHNR, CDR2 FQNEAQ, per germline (reference sequence). The CDR3 bases are TGTGCCAGCAGGGCTCCGGGGCTGGTCACTGAAGCTTTCTTT. Protein: CASRAPGLVTEAFF.

This sequence joins TRBV19 and TRBJ1-2; D gene ambiguous. The germline V and J ends were trimmed by 6 bases and 3 bases, with 14 bases remaining between them. The CDR3 has 14 amino acids. Germline lookup yields CDR1 LNHDA and CDR2 SQIVND (reference sequence). In DNA form, the CDR3 reads TGTGCCAGTAGCTGGGAGGCCAGAGACTATGGCTACACCTTC. Amino acid sequence: CASSWEARDYGYTF.

The chain combines TRBV19 with TRBJ1-5; no clear D gene. The CDR3 spans 15 residues. The V gene's germline CDR1 is LNHDA and CDR2 SQIVND (reference sequence). Trimming took 0 bases from V and 7 from J, leaving 13 bases between them. The CDR3 region is CASSIDPRGWQPQHF. As DNA, the CDR3 is TGTGCCAGTAGTATAGATCCCAGAGGGTGGCAGCCCCAGCATTTT.

This rearrangement joins TRBV5-6 to TRBJ1-4; D remains unclear. There are 14 residues in the CDR3. Trimming stripped 5 bases from V and 8 bases from J, with 16 bases between. Germline CDR1 and CDR2: SGHDT and YYEEEE. The CDR3 DNA reads TGTGCCAGCAGTCCGGACCGAACGGGAGAAAAACTGTTTTTT. Translated, it gives CASSPDRTGEKLFF.

This clonotype was counted once. This chain links TRBV7-6 with TRBJ2-1; 9 bases map to TRBD1. There are 15 residues in the CDR3. The V gene end was trimmed by 3 bases and the J gene end by 5 bases; junction bases not matched to a gene: 5. Germline V gene sequence: CDR1 SGHVS, CDR2 FNYEAQ. The CDR3 nucleotides read TGTGCCAGCAGCTTCGGGACAGGGCCTCACAATGAGCAGTTCTTC. This translates into CASSFGTGPHNEQFF. The full variable domain, completed using reference TRBV7-6 and TRBJ2-1, is GAGVSQSPRYKVTKRGQDVALRCDPISGHVSLYWYRQALGQGPEFLTYFNYEAQQDKSGLPNDRFSAERPEGSISTLTIQRTEQRDSAMYRCASSFGTGPHNEQFFGPGTRLTVL.

The rearrangement links TRBV7-8 to TRBJ2-7; D remains unclear. Trimming left V 4 bases short and J 4 bases short, with 11 bases between. Germline lookup yields CDR1 SGHVS and CDR2 FQNEAQ. The CDR3 consists of 13 residues. The CDR3 loop is CASSSGTRYEQYF. The CDR3 nucleotides read TGTGCCAGCAGCTCCGGAACTCGGTACGAGCAGTACTTC.

This clonotype was seen ten or more times. CDR3 bases: TGCAGCGTTAGGAGCGGTGGCGCTGAAGCTTTCTTT. Its protein is CSVRSGGAEAFF. The chain carries TRBV29-1 and TRBJ1-1; D not resolved. Germline V lookup: CDR1 SQVTM, CDR2 ANQGSEA. The CDR3 contains 12 residues. V was clipped by 5 bases and J by 6 bases, with 13 bases between them.

In the case of this clonotype: A much larger clone sits a single nucleotide away, making a read error possible. J is TRBJ1-1 and V is TRBV27; 7 bases agree with TRBD1. The V gene's germline CDR1 is MNHEY and CDR2 SMNVEV (reference sequence). V shed 5 bases and J 3 bases; nucleotides not matched to a gene: 6. CDR3 length equals 14 residues. DNA of the CDR3: TGTGCCAGCAGTACGCAGGGGGTGGACACTGAAGCTTTCTTT. This codes for CASSTQGVDTEAFF.

This clonotype was seen ten or more times. J is TRBJ1-2 and V is TRBV5-1; 7 nucleotides align to TRBD1. In germline, CDR1 is SGHRS, CDR2 YFSETQ. This CDR3 spans 14 amino acids. Trimming at V came to 4 bases and at J to 2 bases, leaving 5 bases not matched to a gene. The CDR3 nucleotides read TGCGCCAGCAGCCCGAGGGACAGCAACTATGGCTACACCTTC. Translated: CASSPRDSNYGYTF.

This clonotype was found a few times. This chain joins TRBV19 and TRBJ2-7; possible D gene TRBD1, 5 bases. This CDR3 is 15 amino acids long. Germline V gene sequence: CDR1 LNHDA, CDR2 SQIVND (reference sequence). Trimming cost V 2 bases and J 0 bases, with 11 bases left between them. DNA of the CDR3: TGTGCCAGTAGTATACGTTTTCAGGGCTCCTACGAGCAGTACTTC. Residues: CASSIRFQGSYEQYF.

V gene TRBV12-3 or TRBV12-4 combines with J gene TRBJ2-3; D is perhaps TRBD1 (6 bases). V dropped 5 bases and J dropped 0 bases, with 12 bases sitting between them. CDR3 length: 15 amino acids. The CDR3 DNA reads as TGTGCCAGCAGTGTACAGGGAACTAGCACAGATACGCAGTATTTT. Translated, it gives CASSVQGTSTDTQYF.

The CDR3 region is CASSRRDRGWNEQFF. CDR3 nucleotide sequence: TGTGCCAGCAGCCGCCGGGACAGGGGTTGGAATGAGCAGTTCTTC. The chain recombines TRBV14 with TRBJ2-1; 10 nucleotides match TRBD1. Germline-derived CDR1 and CDR2 are SGHDN and FVKESK. The CDR3 contains 15 residues. The J segment lost 7 bases and the V segment lost 4 bases, leaving 7 bases of the junction unmatched. Based on the CDR3 plus reference TRBV14 and TRBJ2-1, the full variable domain is EAGVTQFPSHSVIEKGQTVTLRCDPISGHDNLYWYRRVMGKEIKFLLHFVKESKQDESGMPNNRFLAERTGGTYSTLKVQPAELEDSGVYFCASSRRDRGWNEQFFGPGTRLTVL.

This clonotype was seen only a few times. The J gene is TRBJ2-7, the V gene TRBV10-3; the D gene is possibly TRBD1 (6 bases). The CDR3 is 13 residues long. Looked up from germline, CDR1 is ENHRY and CDR2 is SYGVKD. V lost 8 bases and J lost 2, with 13 bases in between. The CDR3 protein is CAIGGQRTYEQYF. DNA for the CDR3: TGTGCCATCGGTGGACAGCGCACCTACGAGCAGTACTTC.

Many counts were recorded for this clonotype. The chain is built from TRBV6-5 and TRBJ1-5; 9 bases are a match to TRBD1. CDR3 size: 14 residues. V lost 0 bases and J lost 6; bases outside the gene matches: 0. Germline V gene data show CDR1 as MNHEY and CDR2 as SVGAGI. The CDR3 loop is CASSYSTGGQPQHF. CDR3 bases: TGTGCCAGCAGTTACTCGACAGGGGGTCAGCCCCAGCATTTT.

This clonotype was detected a few times. The chain recombines TRBV28 with TRBJ1-4; D is undetermined. The CDR3 loop spans 14 amino acids. Per the germline V gene, CDR1 is MDHEN and CDR2 is SYDVKM. Trimming stripped 5 bases from V and 5 bases from J, with 12 bases between. The CDR3 spells CASSPTPRNEKLFF. The CDR3, as DNA: TGTGCCAGCAGTCCGACACCCAGGAATGAAAAACTGTTTTTT.

A few counts support this clonotype. V usage is TRBV15 and J usage is TRBJ2-1; D is possibly TRBD1 (6 bases). Germline CDR1 LNHNV, CDR2 YYDKDF (reference sequence). The germline V and J ends were trimmed by 1 base and 6 bases, with 22 bases remaining between them. This CDR3 region has 18 residues. The CDR3 coding sequence is TGTGCCACCAGCAGAGGGGGGACAATCTCCCGGTGGCTCAATGAGCAGTTCTTC. This sequence encodes CATSRGGTISRWLNEQFF. The full variable domain, with the rest looked up from reference TRBV15 and TRBJ2-1, is DAMVIQNPRYQVTQFGKPVTLSCSQTLNHNVMYWYQQKSSQAPKLLFHYYDKDFNNEADTPDNFQSRRPNTSFCFLDIRSPGLGDTAMYLCATSRGGTISRWLNEQFFGPGTRLTVL.

This clonotype was picked up many times. V gene TRBV5-1 combines with J gene TRBJ2-7, with 7 nucleotides matching TRBD1. Germline V gives CDR1 SGHRS, CDR2 YFSETQ. This CDR3 is built from 14 residues. V shed 4 bases, J shed 3 bases, and the junction held 7 bases outside the gene matches. The CDR3: CASSPPGQYYEQYF. CDR3 nucleotides: TGCGCCAGCAGCCCGCCGGGACAGTACTACGAGCAGTACTTC.

This clonotype was observed at least ten times. The CDR3, as DNA: TGTGCCAGCAGCCCCCACCCCTGGGGGTTGGTGAGTGGAAACACCATATATTTT. The encoded protein is CASSPHPWGLVSGNTIYF. The chain is built from TRBV11-3 and TRBJ1-3; D is possibly TRBD1 (5 bases). CDR1 is SGHNT and CDR2 is YENEEA in the germline V gene. CDR3 length: 18 amino acids. Deletions cut 5 bases from V and 3 bases from J, with 23 bases between.

The table lists this clonotype with a few counts. V gene TRBV15 combines with J gene TRBJ1-4; D possibly corresponds to TRBD1 (5 bases). Germline loops: CDR1 LNHNV, CDR2 YYDKDF (reference sequence). This CDR3 is 16 amino acids long. V lost 1 base and J lost 5, with 14 bases in between. CDR3 nucleotides: TGTGCCACCAGCAGAGTTCTCGGGACGGTGAATGAAAAACTGTTTTTT. Its protein is CATSRVLGTVNEKLFF. Full variable domain (rest looked up from reference TRBV15 and TRBJ1-4): DAMVIQNPRYQVTQFGKPVTLSCSQTLNHNVMYWYQQKSSQAPKLLFHYYDKDFNNEADTPDNFQSRRPNTSFCFLDIRSPGLGDTAMYLCATSRVLGTVNEKLFFGSGTQLSVL.